Listed below are T cell receptor beta chains from one sample, sequenced in a study of human T cells and chemical hapten exposure. A single record per CDR3 protein comes from TCRdb applying MiXCR to the RACE reads. Altogether 250,000 or so distinct CDR3 sequences are present, 7.5% to 9% being singletons, with the ten largest covering over 2%. The sample in question was whole blood, obtained in connection with sensitization to the hapten diphenylcyclopropenone (DPC). Receptors originate from a woman aged 35 to 49 with alopecia areata. Some clones in this sample may be carry-over from other donors' samples. Each CDR3 is given with its conserved first and last residue. Fields, in order: CDR3 protein, V gene, J gene, CDR3 length, clone size. The size of a clone is reported for some rows only, either as once, few or many, or as a class for expanded clones.

CASADPTDTQYF	TRBV28	TRBJ2-3	12	few
CASNREVNTEAFF	TRBV2	TRBJ1-1	13	few
CASSSLAGEGRTQYF	TRBV28	TRBJ2-5	15	many
CASTPPSNQETQYF	TRBV10-2	TRBJ2-5	14	-
CASSPDVGGAINQPQHF	TRBV6-1	TRBJ1-5	17	few
CASSDRPAPARDTQYF	TRBV7-2	TRBJ2-3	16	few
CSARDHPQAAEAFF	TRBV20-1	TRBJ1-1	14	-
CASSLVGNTYEQYF	TRBV7-2	TRBJ2-7	14	few
CASSGPGTSEFF	TRBV6-5	TRBJ2-1	12	few
CASSLAPGLAGGDTQYF	TRBV5-1	TRBJ2-3	17	few
CSDRGITDTQYF	TRBV29-1	TRBJ2-3	12	few
CASSGYEGTLNTEAFF	TRBV9	TRBJ1-1	16	many
CASSPTGPGETQYF	TRBV12-3/TRBV12-4	TRBJ2-5	14	-
CASSRGQQETQYF	TRBV18	TRBJ2-5	13	many
CASSYESYYEQYF	TRBV6-2/TRBV6-3	TRBJ2-7	13	many
CASNRRREDVPYEQYF	TRBV6-2/TRBV6-3	TRBJ2-7	16	few
CASSPAGLSSGVNNEQFF	TRBV7-9	TRBJ2-1	18	-
CASSRRPESYGYTF	TRBV2	TRBJ1-2	14	-
CASSSGTSPNQPQHF	TRBV5-5	TRBJ1-5	15	many
CASTSGSGPEQFF	TRBV7-3	TRBJ2-1	13	few
CASSEGTSPVWLNF	TRBV2	TRBJ2-7	14	-
CASSPSGRNIQYF	TRBV6-5	TRBJ2-4	13	-
CASSFRDKTGELFF	TRBV7-2	TRBJ2-2	14	-
CASSSPGLHNEQFF	TRBV6-5	TRBJ2-1	14	-
CASSGGTAQLEKLFF	TRBV5-8	TRBJ1-4	15	-
CASSLGVPSNEKLFF	TRBV5-4	TRBJ1-4	15	-
CSARDFELDLGDTQYF	TRBV20-1	TRBJ2-3	16	-
CSAVGSSSGNTIYF	TRBV29-1	TRBJ1-3	14	few